The present entry profiles one TCR beta chain with its context. One entry per CDR3 protein results from TCRdb running MiXCR on the RT-PCR reads. This sample has hundreds of thousands of distinct CDR3 sequences, with approximately 15% found just once. From germline, CDR1 is SGHTA and CDR2 FQGNSA. Trimming took off 3 bases at V and 7 bases at J, with 16 bases between the two ends. The CDR3 is 15 residues long. The sequencing sample was made of memory CD4+ T cells from blood. This receptor was obtained from a female donor in good health, serving as a healthy control. V is TRBV7-2 and J is TRBJ2-4; D perhaps matches TRBD2 (6 bases). The CDR3 DNA reads as TGTGCCAGCAGCTTCCTCGGGAGTCCCGGCAACATTCAGTACTTC. Translation: CASSFLGSPGNIQYF.